Listed below are T cell receptor beta chains from one sample, sequenced in a study of read filtering for tumor transcriptome and immune sequencing. Each CDR3 protein is one row after TCRdb ran MiXCR on the reads. The sample has roughly 38,000 distinct CDR3 sequences; about an eighth are singletons. The specimen sequenced was a population of CD138-negative cells sorted from bone marrow. The receptor source for this set is a donor aged 40 or over with multiple myeloma. Both conserved end residues are part of each CDR3. D genes are given only for firm matches. Expanded clones are given a class, and other clones once, few, many or no size at all.

>TRBD2|TRBJ2-2|TRBV29-1|many
CVGEGGIAGELFF
TGCGTGGGCGAGGGAGGGATTGCCGGGGAGCTGTTTTTT
>-|TRBJ2-2|TRBV7-9|many
CASSARRDTGELFF
TGTGCCAGCAGCGCCCGTAGGGACACCGGGGAGCTGTTTTTT
>TRBD2|TRBJ2-7|TRBV20-1|many
CSARDASGRPTRGEQYF
TGCAGTGCTAGAGATGCTAGCGGGAGGCCCACCCGGGGGGAGCAGTACTTC
>TRBD2|TRBJ2-1|TRBV20-1|many
CSARGTSGRTYNEQFF
TGCAGTGCTAGGGGGACTAGCGGGAGAACCTACAATGAGCAGTTCTTC
>TRBD1|TRBJ2-7|TRBV2|many
CASTPRDRGSRRYF
TGTGCCAGCACCCCGAGGGACAGGGGGTCGAGGCGGTACTTC
>-|TRBJ2-2|TRBV9|-
CASRKDLDTGELFF
TGTGCCAGCAGGAAGGACTTAGACACCGGGGAGCTGTTTTTT
>-|TRBJ2-2|TRBV29-1|few
CSVKLHLATGELFF
TGCAGCGTTAAGCTCCATCTGGCCACCGGGGAGCTGTTTTTT
>TRBD2|TRBJ2-5|TRBV7-9|many
CASSFLREGETQYF
TGTGCCAGCAGCTTCCTCAGGGAGGGAGAGACCCAGTACTTC
>-|TRBJ2-7|TRBV20-1|-
CSARDLTGTYEQYF
TGCAGTGCTAGAGACCTGACAGGAACCTACGAGCAGTACTTC
>TRBD2|TRBJ2-1|TRBV20-1|medium-sized
CSAHGLAGLSYNEQFF
TGCAGTGCGCATGGACTAGCGGGACTCTCCTACAATGAGCAGTTCTTC
>TRBD1|TRBJ2-6|TRBV20-1|many
CSAGQGDGANVLTF
TGCAGTGCGGGACAGGGGGACGGGGCCAACGTCCTGACTTTC
>-|TRBJ2-3|TRBV5-1|few
CASSLGQPTDTQYF
TGCGCCAGCAGCTTGGGACAGCCGACAGATACGCAGTATTTT
>TRBD1|TRBJ2-5|TRBV7-9|many
CASSVQGARETQYF
TGTGCCAGCAGCGTGCAGGGGGCGCGAGAGACCCAGTACTTC
>-|TRBJ2-1|TRBV29-1|few
CSATDTYNEQFF
TGCAGCGCAACGGACACCTACAATGAGCAGTTCTTC
>-|TRBJ2-3|TRBV11-2|many
CASSSDTDTQYF
TGTGCCAGCAGCTCGGACACAGATACGCAGTATTTT
>-|TRBJ2-3|TRBV12-3/TRBV12-4|few
CASRPRRAPQYF
TGTGCCAGCAGGCCCCGCCGGGCCCCGCAGTATTTT